This T cell receptor (beta chain) stems from a study of cytomegalovirus exposure and HLA in healthy donors. PCR used 60 Vbeta primers and 13 Jbeta primers. Study processing details: As a later analysis found, there were approximately 80 million unique TCR beta chains, of which roughly 11 million were shared. The table came from immunoSEQ multiplex PCR; TCRdb's copy has only in-frame clones and leaves some out. V and J calls and clone size are copied from that table; D and trimming were computed from the DNA. The table has some 150,000 clones, approximately 86% seen once; the top ten hold approximately 1.5%. Turning to this clone: The antigen remains undetermined.

Participants comprised healthy donors of bone marrow. Each donor was nominally healthy when sampled (though unrecorded immune exposures were likely). Regarding the study as a whole: V- and J-gene trimming in TCR beta was tied to a missense DCLRE1C variant by an analysis performed later.

The CDR3 runs to 13 residues. Germline V gives CDR1 LNHDA, CDR2 SQIVND (reference sequence). Trimming shortened V by 5 bases and J by 5 bases, and 11 bases separated the two germline ends. This sequence joins TRBV19 and TRBJ2-3; D not certain. The clonotype comes from a male donor in good health and CMV-seronegative. The source material was PBMCs. CDR3 nucleotides: TGTGCCAGTAGTCCACGAGCACGAGATACGCAGTATTTT. Translating it yields CASSPRARDTQYF.